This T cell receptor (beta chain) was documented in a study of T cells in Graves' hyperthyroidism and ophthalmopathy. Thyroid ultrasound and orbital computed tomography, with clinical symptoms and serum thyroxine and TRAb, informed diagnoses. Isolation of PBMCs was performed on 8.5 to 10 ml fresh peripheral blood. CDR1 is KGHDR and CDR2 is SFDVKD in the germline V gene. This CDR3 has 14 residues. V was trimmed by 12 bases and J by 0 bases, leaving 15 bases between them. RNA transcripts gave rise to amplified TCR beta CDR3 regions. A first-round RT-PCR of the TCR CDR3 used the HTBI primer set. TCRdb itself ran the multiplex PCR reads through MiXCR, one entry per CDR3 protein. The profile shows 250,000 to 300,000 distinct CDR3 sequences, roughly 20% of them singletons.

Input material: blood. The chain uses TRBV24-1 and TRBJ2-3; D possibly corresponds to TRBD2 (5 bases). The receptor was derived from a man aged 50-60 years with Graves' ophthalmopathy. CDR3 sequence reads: CAAGSRGSTDTQYF. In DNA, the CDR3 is TGTGCCGCCGGAAGCCGAGGGAGCACAGATACGCAGTATTTT.